A single T cell receptor beta chain is shown here with its context. This clonotype was counted at least ten times. It lacks a known antigen. Base qualities are missing; no much larger clone stands one base away. The lymph node samples were taken from the axillary draining lymph nodes of breast cancer patients. The sample comes from a study of breast tumors, draining lymph nodes, adjacent tissues (dated by TCRdb to the mid-2010s). With regard to the full study: In breast cancer patients, the study compared the TCR beta repertoires of tumor, adjacent nontumor tissue and axillary lymph nodes. The study was designed to assess the relationships and possible T-cell exchange between tumor, surrounding tissue and draining lymph node repertoires in human breast cancer. Results and caveats for the whole study, not just this receptor: Tumor T-cell repertoires showed less diversity than lymph node repertoires and more diversity than nontumor tissue repertoires, and tumor T-cell repertoires showed preferential V and J gene usage. The data were judged consistent with most tumor T cells deriving from the lymph node and then expanding within tumor tissue. The conclusion that tumor T cells originate in lymph nodes was presented as consistent with a hypothesis rather than as directly demonstrated. Tumor and nontumor tissue repertoires were significantly more similar in luminal-like than in basal-like breast cancer.

The data were produced on an Illumina HiSeq 2000. TCR beta chain libraries were generated by multiplex PCR amplification. The amplified TCR beta chain products were analyzed by high-throughput sequencing. In-frame beta chains were kept once TCRdb had trimmed the public reads at Q25 with fastp and called clones with MiXCR. Duplicate CDR3 protein sequences are folded into a single record with the most common DNA and genes. Present in this sample are about 230,000 distinct CDR3 sequences, about 30% of which were seen just once. The ten largest clones add up to approximately 1.4% of the sample. The germline V gene specifies SGHTA as CDR1 and FQGNSA as CDR2. From cysteine to phenylalanine, the CDR3 is 15 amino acids long. The CDR3 DNA has 45 bases and is translated from base 1. Relative to germline, V is 2 bases shorter and J is 5 bases shorter, with 14 bases between their ends.

The V and J segments used are TRBV7-2 and TRBJ2-3; no D gene can be assigned with confidence. Sample: axillary lymph node tissue. The clonotype was recovered from a female donor with breast cancer. Some clones in this sample may be carry-over from other donors' samples. The CDR3 loop reads CASSLLGEVLDTQYF. The DNA is TGTGCCAGCAGCTTACTAGGAGAGGTTTTAGATACGCAGTATTTT.